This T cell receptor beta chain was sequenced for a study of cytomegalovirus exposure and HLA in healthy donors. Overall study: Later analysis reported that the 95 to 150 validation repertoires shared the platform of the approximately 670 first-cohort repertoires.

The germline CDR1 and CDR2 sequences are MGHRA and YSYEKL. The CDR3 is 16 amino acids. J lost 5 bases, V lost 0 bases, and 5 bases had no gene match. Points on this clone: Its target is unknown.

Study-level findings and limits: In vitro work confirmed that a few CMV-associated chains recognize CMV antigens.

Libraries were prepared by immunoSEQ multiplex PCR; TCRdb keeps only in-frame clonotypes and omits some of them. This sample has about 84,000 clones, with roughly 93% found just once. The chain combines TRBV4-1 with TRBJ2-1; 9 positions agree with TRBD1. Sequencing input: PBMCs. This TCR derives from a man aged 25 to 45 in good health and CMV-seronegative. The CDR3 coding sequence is TGCGCCAGCAGCCAAGATGGGACAGGGTCGGACAATGAGCAGTTCTTC. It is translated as CASSQDGTGSDNEQFF.